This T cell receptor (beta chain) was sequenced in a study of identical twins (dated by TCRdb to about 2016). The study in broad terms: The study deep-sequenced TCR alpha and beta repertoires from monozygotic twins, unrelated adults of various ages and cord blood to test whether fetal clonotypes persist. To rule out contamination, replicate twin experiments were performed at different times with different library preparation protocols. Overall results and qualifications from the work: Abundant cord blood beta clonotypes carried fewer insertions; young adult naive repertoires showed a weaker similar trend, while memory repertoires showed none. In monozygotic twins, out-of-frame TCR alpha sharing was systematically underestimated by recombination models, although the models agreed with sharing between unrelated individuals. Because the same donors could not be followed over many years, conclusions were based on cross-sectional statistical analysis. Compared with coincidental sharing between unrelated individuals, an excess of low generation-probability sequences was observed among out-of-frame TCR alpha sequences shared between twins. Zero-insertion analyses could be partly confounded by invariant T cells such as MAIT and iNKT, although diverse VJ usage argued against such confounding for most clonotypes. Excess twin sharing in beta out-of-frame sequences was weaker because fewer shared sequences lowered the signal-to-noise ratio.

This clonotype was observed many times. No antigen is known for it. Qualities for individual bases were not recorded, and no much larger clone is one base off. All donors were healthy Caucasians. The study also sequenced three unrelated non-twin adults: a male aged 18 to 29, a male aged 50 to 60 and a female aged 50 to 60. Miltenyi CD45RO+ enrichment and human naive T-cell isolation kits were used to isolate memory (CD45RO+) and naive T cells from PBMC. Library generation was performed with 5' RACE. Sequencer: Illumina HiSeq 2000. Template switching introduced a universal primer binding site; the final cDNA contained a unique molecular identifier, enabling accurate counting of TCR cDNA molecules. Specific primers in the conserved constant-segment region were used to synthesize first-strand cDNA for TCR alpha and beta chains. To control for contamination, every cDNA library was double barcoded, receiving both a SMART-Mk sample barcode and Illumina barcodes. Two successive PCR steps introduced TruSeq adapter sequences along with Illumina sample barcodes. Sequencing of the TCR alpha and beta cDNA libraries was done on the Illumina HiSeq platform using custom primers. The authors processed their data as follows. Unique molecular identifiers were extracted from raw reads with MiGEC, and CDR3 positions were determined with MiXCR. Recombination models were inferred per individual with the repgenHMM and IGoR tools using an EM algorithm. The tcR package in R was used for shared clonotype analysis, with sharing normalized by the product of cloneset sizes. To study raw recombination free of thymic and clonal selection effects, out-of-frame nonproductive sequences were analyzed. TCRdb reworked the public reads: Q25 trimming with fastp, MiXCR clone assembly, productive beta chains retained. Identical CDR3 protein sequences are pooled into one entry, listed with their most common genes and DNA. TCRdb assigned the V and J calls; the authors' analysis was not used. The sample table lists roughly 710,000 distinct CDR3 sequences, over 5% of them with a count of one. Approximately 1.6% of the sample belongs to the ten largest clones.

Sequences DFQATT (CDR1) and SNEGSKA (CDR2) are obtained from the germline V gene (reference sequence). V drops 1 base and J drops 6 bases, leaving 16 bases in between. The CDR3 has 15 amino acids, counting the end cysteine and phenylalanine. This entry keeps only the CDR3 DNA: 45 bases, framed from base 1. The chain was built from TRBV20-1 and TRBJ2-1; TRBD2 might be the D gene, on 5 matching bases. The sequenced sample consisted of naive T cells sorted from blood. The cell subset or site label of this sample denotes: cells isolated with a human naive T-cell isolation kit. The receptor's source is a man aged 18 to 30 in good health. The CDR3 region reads CSARATSPFINEQFF. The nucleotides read TGCAGTGCTAGAGCTACTAGTCCCTTTATCAATGAGCAGTTCTTC.